This T cell receptor (beta chain) appears in the sequencing data of a study of identical twins. Every donor was a healthy Caucasian. TCRdb used MiXCR to reprocess the 5' RACE reads, holding one entry per CDR3 protein. The table shows 1.5 million to 2 million distinct CDR3 sequences, with about 32% occurring only once. The V gene's germline CDR1 is MDHEN and CDR2 SYDVKM. This CDR3 contains 16 residues. V was pared by 4 bases and J by 4 bases, with 10 bases of the junction left unmatched. The source material was cord blood. This TCR was recovered from a newborn girl in good health. The rearrangement uses TRBV28 and TRBJ2-5, with 9 bases fitting TRBD1. This chain's CDR3 is CASSSLTLTGGETQYF. The DNA of the CDR3 is TGTGCCAGCAGTTCCCTCACCCTGACAGGGGGAGAGACCCAGTACTTC. The variable domain in full, completed from reference TRBV28 and TRBJ2-5, reads DVKVTQSSRYLVKRTGEKVFLECVQDMDHENMFWYRQDPGLGLRLIYFSYDVKMKEKGDIPEGYSVSREKKERFSLILESASTNQTSMYLCASSSLTLTGGETQYFGPGTRLLVL.